The clone carrying this T cell receptor (beta chain) was found a few times. As yet, its antigen is unknown. This entry belongs to a study of T-cell reconstitution after alpha-beta-depleted transplantation in children. General study points: T-cell counts and diversity were attributed mostly to newly produced T cells one year after transplant. TCRbeta diversity was high at day 60 in some patients (a result of surviving recipient T cells and thymic progenitors).

The CDR3 totals 14 residues. J was trimmed by 3 bases and V by 3 bases; bases with no gene match: 3. Looked up from germline, CDR1 is MNHEY and CDR2 is SVGEGT. TCRbeta library construction was performed incorporating unique molecular identifiers. TCRdb ran MiXCR on the PCR reads and lists one entry per CDR3 protein. Of 500,000 or so distinct CDR3 sequences in the sample, roughly 11% were seen once. This sequence originates from a female patient between 2 and 15 years old who had a stem cell transplant for aplastic anemia, so the T cells may come from the graft donor. The chain employs TRBV6-2 or TRBV6-3 and TRBJ2-3; 7 positions agree with TRBD1. The sample in question was PBMCs, mostly from graft donor cells, obtained 180 days after TCRalphabeta/CD19-depleted stem cell transplant. This CDR3 reads CASSYGTATDTQYF. The CDR3 DNA sequence: TGTGCCAGCAGTTATGGGACAGCGACAGATACGCAGTATTTT.